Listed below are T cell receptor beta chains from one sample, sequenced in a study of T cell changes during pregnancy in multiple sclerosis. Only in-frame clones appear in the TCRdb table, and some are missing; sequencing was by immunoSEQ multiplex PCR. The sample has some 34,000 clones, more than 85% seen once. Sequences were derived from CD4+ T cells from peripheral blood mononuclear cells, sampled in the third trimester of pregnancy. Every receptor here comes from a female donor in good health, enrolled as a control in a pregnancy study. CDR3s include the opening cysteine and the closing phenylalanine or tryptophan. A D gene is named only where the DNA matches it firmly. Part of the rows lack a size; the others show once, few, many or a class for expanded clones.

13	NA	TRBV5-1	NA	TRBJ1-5	TGCGCCAGCAGCTTGGTCGTGGGCCAGCCCCAGCATTTT	CASSLVVGQPQHF
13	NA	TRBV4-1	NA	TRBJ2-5	TGCGCCAGCAGCGCCGGACTTCAGAGCCAGCAGTACTTC	CASSAGLQSQQYF
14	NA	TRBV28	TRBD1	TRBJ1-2	TGTGCCAGCACCGTGGGACAGGTGACCTATGGCTACACCTTC	CASTVGQVTYGYTF
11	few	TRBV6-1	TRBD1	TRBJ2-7	TGTGCCAGCAGTGAACCGGGACAGGGTGGCTTC	CASSEPGQGGF
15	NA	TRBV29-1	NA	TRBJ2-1	TGCAGCGTTGAAGGGGCTGGGAGCTCCTACAATGAGCAGTTCTTC	CSVEGAGSSYNEQFF
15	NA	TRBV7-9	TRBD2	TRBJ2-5	TGTGCCAGCAGCTTGGTTGGAGCGGGGAGGGAGACCCAGTACTTC	CASSLVGAGRETQYF
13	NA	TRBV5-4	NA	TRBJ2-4	TGTGCCAGCAGCTTGCCGGGGGAAAACATTCAGTACTTC	CASSLPGENIQYF
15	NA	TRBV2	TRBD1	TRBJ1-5	TGTGCCAGCAAGGGGCCGGGACAGCTCAATCAGCCCCAGCATTTT	CASKGPGQLNQPQHF
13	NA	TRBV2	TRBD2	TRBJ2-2	TGTGCCAGCAGTGAGGGGGGGACCGGGGAGCTGTTTTTT	CASSEGGTGELFF
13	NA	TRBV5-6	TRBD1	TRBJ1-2	TGTGCCAGCAGGCGGGGACAGGGCGCTGGCTACACCTTC	CASRRGQGAGYTF
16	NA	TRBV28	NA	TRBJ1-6	TGTGCCAGCAGAGCCCGGACAGCCTCCTATAATTCACCCCTCCACTTT	CASRARTASYNSPLHF
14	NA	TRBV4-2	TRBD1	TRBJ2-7	TGTGCCAGCAGCCAACCGGGGACAGTCTACGAGCAGTACTTC	CASSQPGTVYEQYF
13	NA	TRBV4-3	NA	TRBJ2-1	TGCGCCAGCAGCCAAGATGGTGGCTATGAGCAGTTCTTC	CASSQDGGYEQFF
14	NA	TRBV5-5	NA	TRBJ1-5	TGTGCCAGCAGCCTTGGGGGCGAATTTCAGCCCCAGCATTTT	CASSLGGEFQPQHF
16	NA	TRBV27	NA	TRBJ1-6	TGTGCCAGCAGTTTAAGTTCACGGGGTTATAATTCACCCCTCCACTTT	CASSLSSRGYNSPLHF